The clone carrying this T cell receptor (beta chain) was found many times. As yet, its antigen is unknown. Compared with germline, one end of the junction differs, possibly owing to a read error. Germline CDR1 reads DFQATT; CDR2 reads SNEGSKA (reference sequence). The CDR3 contains 12 residues. The data derive from a study of Graves' ophthalmopathy and Graves' hyperthyroidism. Study-level results: Ophthalmopathy versus stable hyperthyroidism: 13-signature model gave around 90% sensitivity, 70% to 83% specificity.

Using RNA transcripts, the TCR beta CDR3 regions were amplified. Following a first-round RT-PCR that used HTBI primers, a second-round multiplex PCR was carried out. Each CDR3 protein gets one entry after TCRdb re-called the multiplex PCR reads with MiXCR. The sample has about 230,000 distinct CDR3 sequences; 45% are singletons. Donors with ophthalmopathy: moderate-to-severe activity, CAS ≥3, NOSPECS ≥4, duration under 3 months. Pregnant or lactating patients and those with other autoimmune diseases or uncontrolled infections were excluded. The PBMCs used were ones drawn from 9.5 to 10 ml of fresh peripheral blood.

The chain employs TRBV20-1 and TRBJ1-2; possible D gene TRBD1, 5 bases. The source of this sequence is an adult man with Graves' ophthalmopathy. Sequenced sample: peripheral blood. Here the CDR3 reads CSARDSWYGYTF. CDR3 bases: TGCAGTGCGAGAGACAGTTGGTATGGCTACACCTTC.